This record looks at one T cell receptor (beta chain) sequence and its context. Many counts were recorded for this clonotype. Its antigen is not yet known. No base quality information exists; no much larger clone differs at one position. TCR beta CDR3 regions were amplified from RNA transcripts for repertoire sequencing. HTBI primers and the Qiagen OneStep RT-PCR kit were used in a first-round RT-PCR, which was followed by a second-round multiplex PCR, size selection and purification. Libraries were sequenced paired-end with 100 bp reads on an Illumina HiSeq2000. The authors processed their data as follows. SOAPnuke was used to process the reads, removing any read that contained adapters or uncalled bases, had a mean Phred below 15, or lacked an exact match to the constant primer or identifier. COPE v1.2.5 was used to merge high-quality paired reads. Unique nucleotide sequences were defined as clonotypes and aligned to IMGT TRB V, D and J references using MiTCR v1.1. Only V-J combinations with frequency above 0.0001 were analysed, covering approximately 99% of repertoires. For each V-J combination, a TCR clonal expansion and chaos score was defined as F50 clonal expansion divided by the chaos observed in the TCRdist matrix. Welch's t-statistics and random forest were used to reduce the features to about twelve V-J combinations, which were then used as input to a naive Bayes classifier. The Morisita-Horn index was used to measure how similar the thyroid and blood repertoires were. TCRdb applied fastp at Q25 and MiXCR to the public reads, then kept only in-frame beta chains. Rows with one shared CDR3 protein collapse into an entry with the most common genes and DNA. TCRdb's processing, not the study's, gives the V and J calls here. This sample lists a few hundred thousand distinct CDR3 sequences; roughly 17% were detected once. 2% to 3% of the sample rests with the top ten.

Sequences MNHEY (CDR1) and SVGAGI (CDR2) are obtained from the germline V gene. The junction shows trimming of 2 bases on V and 1 base on J, plus 8 bases between the germline ends. The CDR3 covers 15 residues, taking in both the cysteine and the phenylalanine. CDR3 DNA is the only sequence kept; it has 45 bases, read in frame from the first base. This entry is derived from a study of Graves' ophthalmopathy and Graves' hyperthyroidism (dated by TCRdb to 2016 to 2019). Regarding the complete study: Peripheral blood was collected at initial diagnosis, before any treatment. To tell Graves' ophthalmopathy apart from Graves' hyperthyroidism, and to predict which patients would progress to ophthalmopathy, the study relied on TCR beta repertoire signatures. In total, some 140 blood samples were TCR-sequenced: some 43 ophthalmopathy, roughly 77 hyperthyroidism and around 17 hyperthyroidism-to-ophthalmopathy patients. To explore V-J signatures that separate ophthalmopathy from hyperthyroidism, a discovery set of more than 95 patients was enrolled, consisting of 43 with ophthalmopathy and 57 with stable hyperthyroidism. For independent validation, a separate cohort was made up of some 19 hyperthyroidism patients plus 17 patients who later progressed from hyperthyroidism to ophthalmopathy. In about six hyperthyroidism patients, the T-cell repertoires found in thyroid tissue were compared with those found in blood. After sampling, hyperthyroidism patients received methimazole starting at 30 mg daily, and ophthalmopathy patients received high-dose intravenous methylprednisolone. Study-wide conclusions, independent of this receptor: In validation, the model predicted ophthalmopathy progression with roughly 68% sensitivity and 72.22% specificity; fewer than 15 predicted patients were CT-confirmed with GO in a median of approximately six months. Sample size was not statistically predetermined, and group allocation was not concealed from the investigators. Most expanded thyroid clonotypes with a frequency above 0.001 also appeared in blood, which suggests that blood repertoires may reflect the immune response in the thyroid. In cross-validation, the 13-signature model distinguished ophthalmopathy from stable hyperthyroidism with just over 85% sensitivity and 81.08% specificity, while in the test set the corresponding values were roughly 80% and 75%.

Stable hyperthyroidism was defined as no progression to ophthalmopathy within 18 months of follow-up. Patients with hyperthyroidism were aged 18 to 65 years, had been newly diagnosed, and had a disease duration of less than 2 months. Patients with other autoimmune diseases, uncontrolled infections, pregnancy or lactation were excluded from the study. Clinical symptoms, serum thyroxine, TRAb, thyroid ultrasound and orbital computed tomography were used for diagnosis. Using Ficoll-Paque density gradient centrifugation, PBMCs were isolated from about 10 ml of fresh peripheral blood. Total RNA was extracted using Trizol reagent, and RNA quality was checked on an Agilent 2100 Bioanalyzer.

The receptor chain draws on TRBV6-5 and TRBJ2-2; the D gene assignment is ambiguous. The specimen sequenced was peripheral blood. This clonotype was sampled from an adult woman with stable Graves' hyperthyroidism. In nucleotides, the sequence is TGTGCCAGCAGTTACGAGAGTGGGAACACCGGGGAGCTGTTTTTT. The encoded protein is CASSYESGNTGELFF.